This is a list of T cell receptor beta chains from one sample in a study of technical replicates of blood from a few donors. The data were produced by immunoSEQ multiplex PCR, yet TCRdb's version contains in-frame clones alone and is incomplete. The sample has about 100,000 clones; approximately 96% are singletons. Sequencing was done on a sample of T cells isolated from PBMCs. The source of these receptors is a human donor in good health. Each CDR3 is given with its conserved first and last residue. A D gene is named only where the DNA matches it firmly. The size entry is marked missing in some rows and otherwise reads once, few, many or a size class.

V gene	clone size	D gene	J gene	CDR3 length	CDR3 protein	CDR3 DNA
TRBV7-9	-	TRBD1	TRBJ2-1	19	CASSISWDRAVSEWNEQFF	TGTGCCAGCAGCATAAGTTGGGACAGGGCTGTGTCTGAGTGGAATGAGCAGTTCTTC
TRBV27	-	TRBD2	TRBJ2-1	15	CASSHLAGGNNEQFF	TGTGCCAGCAGCCATCTAGCGGGAGGGAACAATGAGCAGTTCTTC
TRBV27	-	TRBD2	TRBJ2-1	17	CASTRLAGVVPYNEQFF	TGTGCCAGCACCAGACTAGCGGGAGTGGTCCCCTACAATGAGCAGTTCTTC
TRBV28	-	-	TRBJ1-3	17	CASSSDWGPSSGNTIYF	TGTGCCAGCAGTTCGGATTGGGGCCCTAGCTCTGGAAACACCATATATTTT
TRBV9	once	-	TRBJ2-5	15	CASSPGDILQETQYF	TGTGCCAGCAGCCCCGGGGACATCTTACAAGAGACCCAGTACTTC
TRBV11-2	-	TRBD1	TRBJ2-1	15	CASSKVTGGLDEQFF	TGTGCCAGCAGCAAAGTCACAGGGGGCTTGGATGAGCAGTTCTTC
TRBV7-3	-	-	TRBJ2-6	17	CASSPWDIPSGANVLTF	TGTGCCAGCAGTCCGTGGGACATCCCCTCTGGGGCCAACGTCCTGACTTTC
TRBV9	-	TRBD1	TRBJ2-3	15	CASSPGTGWSDTQYF	TGTGCCAGCAGCCCGGGGACAGGGTGGTCAGATACGCAGTATTTT
TRBV5-6	-	-	TRBJ1-2	11	CASSETGSYTF	TGTGCCAGCAGCGAAACAGGGAGCTACACCTTC
TRBV5-1	-	TRBD1	TRBJ2-2	16	CASSTWTGGLVGELFF	TGCGCCAGCAGCACTTGGACAGGGGGGCTTGTCGGGGAGCTGTTTTTT
TRBV7-9	-	TRBD1	TRBJ2-7	14	CASSSPGQGYEQYF	TGTGCCAGCAGCTCTCCGGGACAGGGATACGAGCAGTACTTC
TRBV5-4	once	TRBD2	TRBJ2-5	16	CASSSAQLADQETQYF	TGTGCCAGCAGCTCAGCTCAGCTAGCGGACCAAGAGACCCAGTACTTC
TRBV6-5	-	TRBD2	TRBJ2-3	16	CASSYSWTSGTDTQYF	TGTGCCAGCAGTTATTCTTGGACTAGCGGGACAGATACGCAGTATTTT
TRBV6-6	-	-	TRBJ1-4	14	CASSNGRTHEKLFF	TGTGCCAGCAGCAACGGGAGGACCCATGAAAAACTGTTTTTT
TRBV7-9	few	-	TRBJ2-2	14	CASLDGGGTGELFF	TGTGCCAGCTTGGACGGTGGAGGGACCGGGGAGCTGTTTTTT
TRBV2	-	-	TRBJ2-7	15	CASSEGLPPSYEQYF	TGTGCCAGCAGCGAAGGGCTCCCTCCAAGCTACGAGCAGTACTTC
TRBV30	-	-	TRBJ1-1	11	CAWGHQAEAFF	TGTGCCTGGGGACACCAGGCTGAAGCTTTCTTT
TRBV7-9	-	TRBD2	TRBJ2-7	15	CASSSTSGSTYEQYF	TGTGCCAGCAGCTCGACTAGCGGGAGCACCTACGAGCAGTACTTC